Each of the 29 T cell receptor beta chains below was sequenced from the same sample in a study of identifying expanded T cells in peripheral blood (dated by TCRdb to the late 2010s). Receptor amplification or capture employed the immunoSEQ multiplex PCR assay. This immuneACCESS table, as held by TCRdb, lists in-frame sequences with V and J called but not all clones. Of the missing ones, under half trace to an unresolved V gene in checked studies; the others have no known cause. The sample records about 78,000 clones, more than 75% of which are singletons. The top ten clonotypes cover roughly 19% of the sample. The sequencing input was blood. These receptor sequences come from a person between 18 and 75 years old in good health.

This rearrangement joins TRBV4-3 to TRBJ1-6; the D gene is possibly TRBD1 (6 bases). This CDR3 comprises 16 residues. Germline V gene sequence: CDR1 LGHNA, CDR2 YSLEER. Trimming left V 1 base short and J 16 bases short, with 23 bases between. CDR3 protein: CASSQGTAYREPDLHF. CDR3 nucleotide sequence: TGCGCCAGCAGCCAAGGGACAGCCTACCGAGAACCTGATCTCCACTTT.

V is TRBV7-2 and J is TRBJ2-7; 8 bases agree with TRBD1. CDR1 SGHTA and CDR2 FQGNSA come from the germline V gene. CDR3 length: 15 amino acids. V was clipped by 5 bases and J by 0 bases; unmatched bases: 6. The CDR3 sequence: CASSHAGGNSYEQYF. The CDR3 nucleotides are TGTGCCAGCAGCCACGCAGGGGGCAACTCCTACGAGCAGTACTTC.

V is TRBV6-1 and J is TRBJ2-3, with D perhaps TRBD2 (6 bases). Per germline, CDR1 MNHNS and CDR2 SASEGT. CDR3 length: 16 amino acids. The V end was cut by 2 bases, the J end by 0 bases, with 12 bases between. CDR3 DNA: TGTGCCAGCAGTGAACTTTGGGGGACTAGCACAGATACGCAGTATTTT. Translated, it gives CASSELWGTSTDTQYF.

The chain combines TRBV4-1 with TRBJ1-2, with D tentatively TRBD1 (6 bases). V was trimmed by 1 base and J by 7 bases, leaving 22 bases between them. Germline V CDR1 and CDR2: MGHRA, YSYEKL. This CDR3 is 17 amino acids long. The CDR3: CASSQALGAWGAGGYTF. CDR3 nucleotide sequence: TGCGCCAGCAGCCAAGCCCTGGGGGCGTGGGGTGCGGGTGGCTACACCTTC.

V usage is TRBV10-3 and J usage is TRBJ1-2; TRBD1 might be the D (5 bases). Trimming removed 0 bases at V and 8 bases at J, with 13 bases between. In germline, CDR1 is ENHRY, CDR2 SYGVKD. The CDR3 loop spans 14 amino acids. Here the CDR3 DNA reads TGTGCCATCAGTGAGTCGATAGGGGAGGGAGGCTACACCTTC. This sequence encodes CAISESIGEGGYTF.

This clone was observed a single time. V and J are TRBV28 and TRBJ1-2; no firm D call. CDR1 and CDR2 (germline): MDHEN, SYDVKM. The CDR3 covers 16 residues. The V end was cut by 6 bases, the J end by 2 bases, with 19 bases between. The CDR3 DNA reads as TGTGCCAGCAGCCCCTTGGCGTGGGCCGTGAACTATGGCTACACCTTC. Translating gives CASSPLAWAVNYGYTF.

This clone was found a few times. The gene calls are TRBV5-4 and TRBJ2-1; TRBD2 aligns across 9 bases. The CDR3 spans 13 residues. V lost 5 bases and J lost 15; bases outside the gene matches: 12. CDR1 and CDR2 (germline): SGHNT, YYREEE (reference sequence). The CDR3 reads CASRPSGVDRTFF. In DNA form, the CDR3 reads TGTGCCAGCAGACCTAGCGGGGTTGATCGAACGTTCTTC. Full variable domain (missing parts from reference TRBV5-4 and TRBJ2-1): ETGVTQSPTHLIKTRGQQVTLRCSSQSGHNTVSWYQQALGQGPQFIFQYYREEENGRGNFPPRFSGLQFPNYSSELNVNALELDDSALYLCASRPSGVDRTFFGPGTRLTVL.

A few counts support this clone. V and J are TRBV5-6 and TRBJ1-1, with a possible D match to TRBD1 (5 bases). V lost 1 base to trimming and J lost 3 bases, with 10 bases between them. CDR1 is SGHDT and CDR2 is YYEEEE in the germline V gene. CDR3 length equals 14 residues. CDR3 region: CASSLRQGYTEAFF. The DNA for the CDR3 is TGTGCCAGCAGCTTGCGCCAGGGATACACTGAAGCTTTCTTT.

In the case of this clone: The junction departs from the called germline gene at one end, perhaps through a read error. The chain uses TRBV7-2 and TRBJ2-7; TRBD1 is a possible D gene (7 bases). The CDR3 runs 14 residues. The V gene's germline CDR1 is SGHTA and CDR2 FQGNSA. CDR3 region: CASSLALGTDRAHF. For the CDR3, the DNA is TGTGCCAGCAGCTTAGCTCTCGGGACTGACAGGGCGCACTTC.

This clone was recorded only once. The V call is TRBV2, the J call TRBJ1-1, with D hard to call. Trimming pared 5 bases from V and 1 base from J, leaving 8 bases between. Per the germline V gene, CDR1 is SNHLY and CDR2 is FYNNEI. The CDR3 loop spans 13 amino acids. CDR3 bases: TGTGCCAGCAGTTTAGAACAGAACACTGAAGCTTTCTTT. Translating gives CASSLEQNTEAFF. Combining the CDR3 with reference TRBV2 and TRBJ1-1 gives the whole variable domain EPEVTQTPSHQVTQMGQEVILRCVPISNHLYFYWYRQILGQKVEFLVSFYNNEISEKSEIFDDQFSVERPDGSNFTLKIRSTKLEDSAMYFCASSLEQNTEAFFGQGTRLTVV.

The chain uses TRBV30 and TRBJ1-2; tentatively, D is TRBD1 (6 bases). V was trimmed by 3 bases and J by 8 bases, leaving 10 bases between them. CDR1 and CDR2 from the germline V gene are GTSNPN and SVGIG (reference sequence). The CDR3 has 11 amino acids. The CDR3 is CAWSTGTGYTF. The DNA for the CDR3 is TGTGCCTGGAGCACAGGGACGGGCTACACCTTC. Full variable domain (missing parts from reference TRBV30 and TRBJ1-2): SQTIHQWPATLVQPVGSPLSLECTVEGTSNPNLYWYRQAAGRGLQLLFYSVGIGQISSEVPQNLSASRPQDRQFILSSKKLLLSDSGFYLCAWSTGTGYTFGSGTRLTVV.

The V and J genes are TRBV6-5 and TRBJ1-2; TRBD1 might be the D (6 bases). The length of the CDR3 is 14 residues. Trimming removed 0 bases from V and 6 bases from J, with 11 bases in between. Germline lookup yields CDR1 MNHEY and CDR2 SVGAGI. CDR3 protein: CASSYSPGADGYTF. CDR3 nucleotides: TGTGCCAGCAGTTACTCTCCAGGGGCCGATGGCTACACCTTC.

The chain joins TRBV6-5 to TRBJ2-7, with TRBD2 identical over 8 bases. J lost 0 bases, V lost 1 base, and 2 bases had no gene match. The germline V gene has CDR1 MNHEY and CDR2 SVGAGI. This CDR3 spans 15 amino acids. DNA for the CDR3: TGTGCCAGCAGTTACTTGCGGGGGGTCTCCTACGAGCAGTACTTC. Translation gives CASSYLRGVSYEQYF.

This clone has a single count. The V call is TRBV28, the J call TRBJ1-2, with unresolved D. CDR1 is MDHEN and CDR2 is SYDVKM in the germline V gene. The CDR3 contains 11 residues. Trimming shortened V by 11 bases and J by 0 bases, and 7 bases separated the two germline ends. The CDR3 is CAAGSNYGYTF. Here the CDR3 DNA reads TGTGCCGCGGGTTCTAACTATGGCTACACCTTC.

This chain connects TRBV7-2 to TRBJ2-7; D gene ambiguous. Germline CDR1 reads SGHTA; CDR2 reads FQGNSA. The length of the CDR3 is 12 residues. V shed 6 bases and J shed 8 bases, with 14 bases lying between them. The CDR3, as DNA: TGTGCCAGCAGTCCCGCCGGATTGCAGCAGTACTTC. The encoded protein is CASSPAGLQQYF.

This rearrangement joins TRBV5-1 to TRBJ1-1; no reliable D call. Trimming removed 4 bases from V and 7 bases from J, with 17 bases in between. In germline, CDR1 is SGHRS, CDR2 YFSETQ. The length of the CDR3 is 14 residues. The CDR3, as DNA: TGCGCCAGCAGCCCTCCGCGGGAGCCAGATGAAGCTTTCTTT. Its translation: CASSPPREPDEAFF.

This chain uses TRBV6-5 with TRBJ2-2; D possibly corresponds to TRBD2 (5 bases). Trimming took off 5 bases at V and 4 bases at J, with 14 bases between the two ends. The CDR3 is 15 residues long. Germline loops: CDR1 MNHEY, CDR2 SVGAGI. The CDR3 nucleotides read TGTGCCAGCAGTCCCGGGGTAGGCGGCACCGGGGAGCTGTTTTTT. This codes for CASSPGVGGTGELFF.

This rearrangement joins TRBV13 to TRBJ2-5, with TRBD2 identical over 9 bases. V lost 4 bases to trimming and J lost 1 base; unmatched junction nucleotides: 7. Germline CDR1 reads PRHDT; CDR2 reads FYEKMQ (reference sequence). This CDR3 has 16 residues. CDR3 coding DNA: TGTGCCAGCAGCTACCGTAGCGGGGGACCCCAAGAGACCCAGTACTTC. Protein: CASSYRSGGPQETQYF. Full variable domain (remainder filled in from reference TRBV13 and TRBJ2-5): AAGVIQSPRHLIKEKRETATLKCYPIPRHDTVYWYQQGPGQDPQFLISFYEKMQSDKGSIPDRFSAQQFSDYHSELNMSSLELGDSALYFCASSYRSGGPQETQYFGPGTRLLVL.

CDR3 coding DNA: TGTGCCAGCAGCCAAGAAGAGGGAGCGGGGGGGAGCTCCTACAATGAGCAGTTCTTC. This sequence encodes CASSQEEGAGGSSYNEQFF. This chain joins TRBV4-2 and TRBJ2-1, with 10 bases fitting TRBD2. V trimming: 0 bases; J trimming: 0 bases; junction bases outside the gene matches: 8. Germline values: CDR1 LGHNA, CDR2 YNFKEQ. This CDR3 spans 19 amino acids.

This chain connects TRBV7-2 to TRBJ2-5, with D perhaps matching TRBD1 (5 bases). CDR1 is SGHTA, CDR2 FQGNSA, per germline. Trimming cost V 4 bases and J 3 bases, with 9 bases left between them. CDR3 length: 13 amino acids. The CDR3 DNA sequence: TGTGCCAGCAGCTGGGGCAGGGAAGAGACCCAGTACTTC. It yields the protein CASSWGREETQYF. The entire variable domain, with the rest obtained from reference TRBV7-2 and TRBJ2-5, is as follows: GAGVSQSPSNKVTEKGKDVELRCDPISGHTALYWYRQSLGQGLEFLIYFQGNSAPDKSGLPSDRFSAERTGGSVSTLTIQRTQQEDSAVYLCASSWGREETQYFGPGTRLLVL.

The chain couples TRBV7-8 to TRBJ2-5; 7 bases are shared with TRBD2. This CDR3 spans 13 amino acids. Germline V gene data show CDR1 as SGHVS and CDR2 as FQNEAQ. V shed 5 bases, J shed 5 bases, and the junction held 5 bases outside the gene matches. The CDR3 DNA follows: TGTGCCAGCAGCCCAGTGGGGGGGGAGACCCAGTACTTC. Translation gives CASSPVGGETQYF.

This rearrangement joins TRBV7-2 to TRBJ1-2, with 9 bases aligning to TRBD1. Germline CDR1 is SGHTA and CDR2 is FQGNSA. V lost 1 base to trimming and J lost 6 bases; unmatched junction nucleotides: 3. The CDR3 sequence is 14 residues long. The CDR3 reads CASSLDRTGDGYTF. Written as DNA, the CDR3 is TGTGCCAGCAGCTTAGATCGGACAGGGGATGGCTACACCTTC. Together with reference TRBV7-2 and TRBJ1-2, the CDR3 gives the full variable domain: GAGVSQSPSNKVTEKGKDVELRCDPISGHTALYWYRQSLGQGLEFLIYFQGNSAPDKSGLPSDRFSAERTGGSVSTLTIQRTQQEDSAVYLCASSLDRTGDGYTFGSGTRLTVV.

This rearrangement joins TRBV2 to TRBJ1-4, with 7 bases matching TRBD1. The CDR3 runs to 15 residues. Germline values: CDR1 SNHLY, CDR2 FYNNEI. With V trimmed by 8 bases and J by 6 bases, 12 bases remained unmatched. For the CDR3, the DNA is TGTGCCAGCGCCCTCTTTACAGGGGCGGATGAAAAACTGTTTTTT. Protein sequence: CASALFTGADEKLFF.

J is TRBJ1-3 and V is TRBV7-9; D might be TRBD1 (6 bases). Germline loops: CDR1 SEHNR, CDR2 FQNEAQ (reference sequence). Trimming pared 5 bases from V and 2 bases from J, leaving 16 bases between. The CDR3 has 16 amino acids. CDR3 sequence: CASSPQGSGAGNTIYF. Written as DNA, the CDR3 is TGTGCCAGCAGCCCGCAGGGGTCAGGGGCTGGAAACACCATATATTTT.

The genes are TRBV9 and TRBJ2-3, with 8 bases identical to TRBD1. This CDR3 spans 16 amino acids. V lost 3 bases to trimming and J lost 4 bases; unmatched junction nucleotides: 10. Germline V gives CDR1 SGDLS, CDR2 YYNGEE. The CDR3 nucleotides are TGTGCCAGCAGCGCGCCAAGACAGGGGCCCTCAGATACGCAGTATTTT. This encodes CASSAPRQGPSDTQYF.

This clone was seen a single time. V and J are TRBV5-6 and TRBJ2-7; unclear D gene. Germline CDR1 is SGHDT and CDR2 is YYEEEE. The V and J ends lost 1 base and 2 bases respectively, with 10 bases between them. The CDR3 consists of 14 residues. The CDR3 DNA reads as TGTGCCAGCAGCTTGAGGGCTCAACCCTACGAGCAGTACTTC. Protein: CASSLRAQPYEQYF.

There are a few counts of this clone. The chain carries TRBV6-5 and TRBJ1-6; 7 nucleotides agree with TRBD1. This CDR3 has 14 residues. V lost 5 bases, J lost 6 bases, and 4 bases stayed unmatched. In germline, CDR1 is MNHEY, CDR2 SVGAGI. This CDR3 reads CASSRGDSNSPLHF. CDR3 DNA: TGTGCCAGCAGTAGGGGGGACAGTAATTCACCCCTCCACTTT.

The CDR3 spells CASSPDRLKGSSYNSPLHF. The DNA of the CDR3 is TGTGCCAGCAGTCCAGATCGACTCAAAGGGAGCTCCTATAATTCACCCCTCCACTTT. The chain joins TRBV27 to TRBJ1-6; no clear D gene. Per germline, CDR1 MNHEY and CDR2 SMNVEV (reference sequence). With 5 bases removed from V and 0 bases from J, the gap between germline ends came to 20 bases. This CDR3 region has 19 residues.

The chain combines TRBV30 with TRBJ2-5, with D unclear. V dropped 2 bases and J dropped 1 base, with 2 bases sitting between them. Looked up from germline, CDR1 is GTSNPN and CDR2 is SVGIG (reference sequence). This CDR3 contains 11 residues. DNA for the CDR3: TGTGCCTGGAGTTCCCAAGAGACCCAGTACTTC. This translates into CAWSSQETQYF.